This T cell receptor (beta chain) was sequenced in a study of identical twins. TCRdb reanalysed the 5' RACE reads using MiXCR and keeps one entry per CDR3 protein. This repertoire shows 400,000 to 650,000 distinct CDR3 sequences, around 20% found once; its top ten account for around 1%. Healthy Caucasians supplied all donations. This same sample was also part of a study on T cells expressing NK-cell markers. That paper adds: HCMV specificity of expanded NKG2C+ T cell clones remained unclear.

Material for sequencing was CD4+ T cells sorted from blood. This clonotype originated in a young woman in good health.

The CDR3 reads CATSRATTGSYEQYF. DNA of the CDR3: TGTGCCACCAGCAGAGCAACGACAGGCTCCTACGAGCAGTACTTC. The rearrangement joins TRBV15 to TRBJ2-7; D perhaps matches TRBD1 (6 bases). Between the trimmed V and J ends, which lost 1 base and 0 bases, there was a span of 10 bases. This CDR3 spans 15 amino acids. Germline values: CDR1 LNHNV, CDR2 YYDKDF (reference sequence).